This TCR beta chain comes out of a study of blood T cell repertoires in COVID-19 (dated by TCRdb to 2018 to 2020). Regarding the study in general: Collaborator samples came from the United States, Italy and Spain and covered acute and convalescent phases of COVID-19. A freely available public database, intended as a resource for researchers studying the immune response to SARS-CoV-2, is where the repertoires were released. The material from the prospective study consisted of cDNA or gDNA derived from T cells, B-cell-depleted T cells, or PBMCs. Subjects who had been exposed to COVID-19, were actively infected with it, or had recovered from it provided the deeply sampled blood TCRbeta repertoires that made up the dataset. The sample metadata nearly always contained a de-identified subject ID, COVID-19 status, age in years and sex. Where available, HLA class I and class II types were obtained from metadata supplied by the sample provider rather than from assay-based typing. Samples came from the ongoing ImmuneRACE study (first 160 participants) plus 1,254 subjects from 6 global collaborators. What the authors observed across the whole study: The amount of clinical and demographic metadata varied by source and participant and was provided uncurated.

A word on this clone: Its antigen has not been determined. The sample holds no much larger clone one base away, and base qualities are not on file.

In the prospective study, participants were about 18 to 95 years old, resided in 25 or so geographic areas of the United States, and were enrolled through a virtual design. In the prospective study, cohorts were assigned on the basis of participant-reported clinical history obtained from a screening survey and a study questionnaire. Mobile phlebotomists in the prospective study collected whole blood, serum and a nasopharyngeal or oropharyngeal swab from every participant. Over a 2-month period, participants in the prospective study had the option of providing additional blood draws and questionnaires. Prospective study blood samples were shipped either frozen or at room temperature before DNA extraction. V is pared back by 7 bases and J by 9 bases, with 13 bases lying between the germline termini. Via the germline V gene (reference sequence), CDR1 is LNHDA and CDR2 SQIVND. From its cysteine to its phenylalanine, the CDR3 spans 12 amino acids. CDR3 DNA only is kept here, 36 bases in frame from base 1.

The immunoSEQ Assay, a bias-controlled multiplex PCR, was used to amplify TCRbeta CDR3 regions from genomic DNA. Under the source paper's analysis protocol: The number of nucleated cells in each sample was estimated from the amplification of reference gene primers within the assay. To quantify the absolute abundance of each unique TCRbeta CDR3 rearrangement, sequence reads were collapsed and filtered. For each sample, productive Simpson clonality was calculated by taking the square root of Simpson's diversity index across productive rearrangements. The table comes from immuneACCESS by way of TCRdb, which keeps in-frame sequences with V and J called. Part of the clones is missing from these tables; in studies checked, under half for an unresolved V gene and the rest for unknown reasons. V and J calls plus clone size are reproduced from that table; the DNA served to infer D and trimming. The sample includes some 270,000 clones, with around 90% observed a single time. The top ten constitute over 4% of the sample.

The sample taken for sequencing was PBMCs or T cells enriched from blood (not recorded which). The TCR originated in a woman aged 30 to 39 with acute COVID-19. The rearranged segments are TRBV19 and TRBJ2-1; a tentative D call is TRBD1 (5 bases match). The DNA sequence is given as TGTGCCAGTACCACAGGAGCCCCTGAGCAGTTCTTC. Its protein is CASTTGAPEQFF. Beyond the CDR3, the reference TRBV19 and TRBJ2-1 genes provide the residues; the full variable domain reads: DGGITQSPKYLFRKEGQNVTLSCEQNLNHDAMYWYRQDPGQGLRLIYYSQIVNDFQKGDIAEGYSVSREKKESFPLTVTSAQKNPTAFYLCASTTGAPEQFFGPGTRLTVL.